Below, 26 T cell receptor beta chains from the same sample are listed, as sequenced in a study of T cell changes during pregnancy in multiple sclerosis. Data came from immunoSEQ multiplex PCR; TCRdb stores just in-frame clones and leaves some out. The sample consists of about 67,000 clones, 80% to 90% of them appearing once. The sequencing here drew on peripheral blood, taken in the first trimester of pregnancy. The receptors originated from a female donor with multiple sclerosis, enrolled in a pregnancy study.

The chain is built from TRBV30 and TRBJ2-7, with 10 positions matching TRBD1. The CDR3 has 13 amino acids. CDR1 is GTSNPN, CDR2 SVGIG, per germline (reference sequence). J gave up 7 bases and V 4 bases, and 7 bases lay outside the gene matches. In nucleotides, the CDR3 is TGTGCCTGGATACCCGGACAGGGGGGGGAGCAGTACTTC. Translated: CAWIPGQGGEQYF.

This sequence joins TRBV19 and TRBJ2-7; TRBD1 aligns across 7 bases. Germline V lookup: CDR1 LNHDA, CDR2 SQIVND (reference sequence). V lost 5 bases and J lost 2; bases outside the gene matches: 9. This CDR3 comprises 15 residues. The DNA of the CDR3 is TGTGCCAGTAGTGGGGAACAGGGGATCACCTACGAGCAGTACTTC. Translated, it gives CASSGEQGITYEQYF.

This clone was observed once. The rearrangement uses TRBV5-1 and TRBJ2-7, with 8 bases identical to TRBD1. The CDR3 runs 16 residues. V lost 3 bases, J lost 3 bases, and 11 bases stayed unmatched. Germline loops: CDR1 SGHRS, CDR2 YFSETQ. The CDR3, as DNA: TGCGCCAGCAGCTCGGAAACATGGACAGGGAACTACGAGCAGTACTTC. It translates to CASSSETWTGNYEQYF.

The genes are TRBV30 and TRBJ2-3; D is perhaps TRBD1 (6 bases). This CDR3 has 13 amino acids. In germline, CDR1 is GTSNPN, CDR2 SVGIG (reference sequence). V gave up 5 bases and J gave up 3 bases, with 12 bases separating them. The CDR3 sequence is CAWGPQGTDTQYF. The CDR3 DNA reads TGTGCCTGGGGCCCCCAGGGGACAGATACGCAGTATTTT. Combining the CDR3 with reference TRBV30 and TRBJ2-3 gives the whole variable domain SQTIHQWPATLVQPVGSPLSLECTVEGTSNPNLYWYRQAAGRGLQLLFYSVGIGQISSEVPQNLSASRPQDRQFILSSKKLLLSDSGFYLCAWGPQGTDTQYFGPGTRLTVL.

The rearrangement joins TRBV30 to TRBJ1-2, with D possibly being TRBD1 (5 bases). The CDR3 is made up of 13 amino acids. V was cut by 5 bases and J by 4 bases, with 14 bases left in between. Germline CDR1 and CDR2: GTSNPN and SVGIG (reference sequence). CDR3 in amino acids: CAWFGGSVYGYTF. DNA for the CDR3: TGTGCCTGGTTCGGGGGGTCAGTCTATGGCTACACCTTC.

This sequence joins TRBV7-2 and TRBJ2-3; TRBD2 matches 11 bases. The germline CDR1 and CDR2 sequences are SGHTA and FQGNSA. CDR3 length: 16 amino acids. With V trimmed by 5 bases and J by 5 bases, 9 bases remained unmatched. The CDR3 DNA sequence: TGTGCCAGCAGCCCCCCGGGACTAGCGGTTCAAGATACGCAGTATTTT. The encoded protein is CASSPPGLAVQDTQYF.

The chain is built from TRBV29-1 and TRBJ1-1; TRBD1 might be the D (6 bases). The CDR3 is 12 residues long. CDR1 is SQVTM and CDR2 is ANQGSEA in the germline V gene. CDR3 nucleotides: TGCAGTGGCGGATTGGGCAGGGGTGAAGCTTTCTTT. This translates into CSGGLGRGEAFF.

This chain joins TRBV6-5 and TRBJ2-7; 11 nucleotides line up with TRBD1. The CDR3 runs to 16 residues. CDR1 MNHEY and CDR2 SVGAGI come from the germline V gene. Germline trimming cut 4 bases from V and 6 bases from J; bases unmatched to any gene: 11. DNA of the CDR3: TGTGCCAGCAGTTTCCACCTCGGACAGGGGGCGTCCGAGCAGTACTTC. It encodes CASSFHLGQGASEQYF.

The J gene is TRBJ1-1, the V gene TRBV5-5, with TRBD1 matching over 10 bases. Trimming cost V 5 bases and J 4 bases; bases outside gene matches: 5. This CDR3 has 14 amino acids. The germline V gene has CDR1 SGHKS and CDR2 YYEKEE (reference sequence). The CDR3 DNA reads as TGTGCCAGCAGGTCGGGACAGGGGATCACTGAAGCTTTCTTT. It specifies CASRSGQGITEAFF.

The gene calls are TRBV23-1 and TRBJ1-3; TRBD1 might be the D (5 bases). TRBV23-1 counts as an open reading frame of uncertain function. The CDR3 has 16 residues. V gave up 11 bases and J gave up 0 bases, with 20 bases separating them. The DNA of the CDR3 is TGCGCCTACCCCGACCAACAGGAGAGCTCTGGAAACACCATATATTTT. Translated: CAYPDQQESSGNTIYF.

This chain links TRBV6-1 with TRBJ1-2, with D possibly TRBD1 on 5 matching bases. V was pared by 6 bases and J by 2 bases, with 13 bases between. CDR1 is MNHNS and CDR2 is SASEGT in the germline V gene. CDR3 length: 14 amino acids. CDR3 sequence: CASSESTANYGYTF. CDR3 nucleotides: TGTGCCAGCAGCGAGTCGACAGCGAACTATGGCTACACCTTC.

J is TRBJ2-1 and V is TRBV2, with TRBD1 identical over 12 bases. J lost 8 bases, V lost 6 bases, and 5 bases had no gene match. The germline V gene encodes CDR1 SNHLY and CDR2 FYNNEI. CDR3 length: 14 amino acids. Here the CDR3 reads CASSRDRGHDEQFF. DNA for the CDR3: TGTGCCAGCAGCAGGGACAGGGGGCATGATGAGCAGTTCTTC. Drawing the rest from reference TRBV2 and TRBJ2-1, the complete variable domain is EPEVTQTPSHQVTQMGQEVILRCVPISNHLYFYWYRQILGQKVEFLVSFYNNEISEKSEIFDDQFSVERPDGSNFTLKIRSTKLEDSAMYFCASSRDRGHDEQFFGPGTRLTVL.

The CDR3 spells CASSLSVVNTEAFF. The CDR3 coding sequence is TGTGCCAGCAGCTTGTCGGTCGTGAACACTGAAGCTTTCTTT. The chain combines TRBV5-4 with TRBJ1-1; D remains unclear. The CDR3 extends over 14 amino acids. Trimming shortened V by 1 base and J by 0 bases, and 7 bases separated the two germline ends. Per the germline V gene, CDR1 is SGHNT and CDR2 is YYREEE (reference sequence).

V gene TRBV19 combines with J gene TRBJ2-5; tentative D call: TRBD2 (6 bases). The length of the CDR3 is 16 residues. Germline-derived CDR1 and CDR2 are LNHDA and SQIVND (reference sequence). Between the trimmed V and J ends, which lost 3 bases and 5 bases, there was a span of 19 bases. The CDR3: CASSMSGTPIGETQYF. CDR3 nucleotides: TGTGCCAGTAGTATGAGTGGGACTCCCATCGGGGAGACCCAGTACTTC.

J is TRBJ1-4 and V is TRBV2; 11 bases line up with TRBD1. This CDR3 spans 16 amino acids. V dropped 7 bases and J dropped 5; count of bases not matched to a gene: 9. Germline loops: CDR1 SNHLY, CDR2 FYNNEI. CDR3 sequence reads: CASNPGQGVRNEKLFF. The CDR3 bases are TGTGCCAGCAATCCGGGACAGGGGGTGCGGAATGAAAAACTGTTTTTT.

This rearrangement joins TRBV2 to TRBJ2-4, with no clear D. The CDR3 contains 14 residues. CDR1 SNHLY and CDR2 FYNNEI come from the germline V gene. The germline V and J ends were trimmed by 4 bases and 7 bases, with 14 bases remaining between them. The CDR3 reads CASSGRLSLNIQYF. In DNA, the CDR3 is TGTGCCAGCAGTGGTAGATTATCCCTCAACATTCAGTACTTC.

CDR3 region: CASRQGRGTEAFF. The CDR3 DNA sequence: TGTGCCAGCAGACAGGGGCGAGGCACTGAAGCTTTCTTT. The chain links TRBV6-5 to TRBJ1-1, with 7 positions matching TRBD1. The CDR3 spans 13 residues. The ends lost 6 bases at V and 4 bases at J; junction bases unmatched: 5. From germline, CDR1 is MNHEY and CDR2 SVGAGI.

V gene TRBV6-1 combines with J gene TRBJ1-2; 11 nucleotides align to TRBD1. Germline V gene lookup returns CDR1 MNHNS and CDR2 SASEGT. V gave up 0 bases and J gave up 8 bases; unmatched junction bases: 8. The CDR3 has 16 residues. This CDR3 reads CASSEAGGQGARGYTF. CDR3 nucleotide sequence: TGTGCCAGCAGTGAAGCGGGTGGACAGGGGGCAAGAGGCTACACCTTC.

This rearrangement joins TRBV27 to TRBJ2-1; 10 bases match TRBD2. There are 16 residues in the CDR3. From germline, CDR1 is MNHEY and CDR2 SMNVEV (reference sequence). The V gene end was trimmed by 6 bases and the J gene end by 1 base; junction bases not matched to a gene: 6. Written as DNA, the CDR3 is TGTGCCAGCAGGGCTAGCGGGAGTATGTCCTACAATGAGCAGTTCTTC. Residues: CASRASGSMSYNEQFF.

This chain links TRBV6-5 with TRBJ1-6; no definite D call. The CDR3 spans 13 residues. Per the germline V gene, CDR1 is MNHEY and CDR2 is SVGAGI. Deletions cut 11 bases from V and 7 bases from J, with 15 bases between. Written as DNA, the CDR3 is TGTGCCCGCAAGGCCGGGATGAATTCACCCCTCCACTTT. Translated: CARKAGMNSPLHF.

This chain links TRBV19 with TRBJ1-1; D remains unclear. Germline loops: CDR1 LNHDA, CDR2 SQIVND (reference sequence). The CDR3 sequence is 13 residues long. The V end was cut by 5 bases, the J end by 0 bases, with 7 bases between. The CDR3 bases are TGTGCCAGTAGTTCTTCGGTGAACACTGAAGCTTTCTTT. Its translation is CASSSSVNTEAFF.

The chain employs TRBV19 and TRBJ1-5; 9 nucleotides line up with TRBD1. CDR3 length: 16 residues. Germline CDR1 LNHDA, CDR2 SQIVND (reference sequence). V shed 5 bases and J 4 bases; nucleotides not matched to a gene: 9. This CDR3 reads CASSLHWGQGNQPQHF. DNA for the CDR3: TGTGCCAGTAGTCTCCATTGGGGACAGGGAAATCAGCCCCAGCATTTT.

The V call is TRBV28, the J call TRBJ1-2; D gene uncertain. This CDR3 region has 10 residues. Trimming pared 3 bases from V and 7 bases from J, leaving 3 bases between. In germline, CDR1 is MDHEN, CDR2 SYDVKM. CDR3 in amino acids: CASSFGGYTF. DNA of the CDR3: TGTGCCAGCAGTTTCGGTGGCTACACCTTC.

This chain links TRBV19 with TRBJ1-5, with D possibly TRBD1 on 5 matching bases. Germline V gives CDR1 LNHDA, CDR2 SQIVND (reference sequence). Trimming left V 4 bases short and J 5 bases short, with 18 bases between. The CDR3 consists of 16 residues. The CDR3 DNA reads TGTGCCAGTAGTAACAGAAAGGGCAAAGGGGATCAGCCCCAGCATTTT. This sequence encodes CASSNRKGKGDQPQHF.

The J gene is TRBJ1-4, the V gene TRBV27; D is ambiguous. The CDR3 covers 14 residues. Deletions cut 3 bases from V and 8 bases from J, with 13 bases between. Looked up from germline, CDR1 is MNHEY and CDR2 is SMNVEV (reference sequence). CDR3 coding DNA: TGTGCCAGCAGTTTCCATCTCGGAGGAGAAAAACTGTTTTTT. This sequence encodes CASSFHLGGEKLFF. Together with reference TRBV27 and TRBJ1-4, the CDR3 gives the full variable domain: EAQVTQNPRYLITVTGKKLTVTCSQNMNHEYMSWYRQDPGLGLRQIYYSMNVEVTDKGDVPEGYKVSRKEKRNFPLILESPSPNQTSLYFCASSFHLGGEKLFFGSGTQLSVL.

The chain combines TRBV11-1 with TRBJ2-7; possibly TRBD1 for D (5 bases). Per germline, CDR1 SGHAT and CDR2 FQDESV (reference sequence). The germline V and J ends were trimmed by 5 bases and 1 base, with 15 bases remaining between them. The CDR3 extends over 15 amino acids. CDR3 protein: CASSPTGGRSYEQYF. The CDR3 DNA reads as TGTGCCAGCAGCCCAACAGGTGGACGGTCCTACGAGCAGTACTTC.